This T cell receptor beta chain was identified during a study of cytotoxic CD8 clonotypes in ibrutinib-treated CLL. The data were produced by immunoSEQ multiplex PCR, yet TCRdb's version contains in-frame clones alone and is incomplete. Here the sample spans 150,000 or so clones, roughly 86% being singletons. CDR3 size: 14 residues. The ends were cut back, 8 bases at V and 0 bases at J, with 8 bases in the middle. Germline lookup yields CDR1 LGHNA and CDR2 YNFKEQ. The rearrangement links TRBV4-2 to TRBJ1-6; no clear D gene. The origin of this receptor is a human donor with chronic lymphocytic leukemia. The sample in question was PBMCs, obtained after 12 months of ibrutinib treatment. The CDR3 DNA reads as TGTGCCAGCGAGGAGGGCTCCTATAATTCACCCCTCCACTTT. It translates to CASEEGSYNSPLHF.